Following are 9 T cell receptor beta chains from one sample sequenced in a study of blood T cell repertoires in COVID-19. This table comes from immunoSEQ multiplex PCR, and its TCRdb copy is limited to in-frame clones, with some not included. The sample carries around 230,000 clones, around 82% recorded once. Sequencing was done on a sample of peripheral blood. These receptors were taken from a woman aged 40-49 years with active or convalescent COVID-19.

The chain uses TRBV15 and TRBJ2-7; 8 nucleotides agree with TRBD1. With 5 bases clipped from V and 2 bases from J, the junction kept 2 bases outside the gene matches. The length of the CDR3 is 13 residues. Germline CDR1 LNHNV, CDR2 YYDKDF (reference sequence). CDR3 DNA sequence: TGTGCCACCAGCGGGACAGGTGCCTACGAGCAGTACTTC. Translating gives CATSGTGAYEQYF.

V gene TRBV21-1 combines with J gene TRBJ1-2; TRBD1 is taken as the D call from the table, unchecked against the DNA. TRBV21-1 has pseudogene status. The length of the CDR3 is 14 residues. CDR3 loop: CASSKSDRVDGYTF. The DNA of the CDR3 is TGTGCCAGCAGCAAATCGGACAGGGTGGATGGCTACACCTTC.

The chain uses TRBV27 and TRBJ2-7; 9 bases map to TRBD1. The germline V gene encodes CDR1 MNHEY and CDR2 SMNVEV (reference sequence). J gave up 3 bases and V 5 bases, and 11 bases lay outside the gene matches. CDR3 length: 16 residues. The CDR3 is CASSPGQGWPDYEQYF. CDR3 nucleotides: TGTGCCAGCAGTCCGGGACAGGGATGGCCCGACTACGAGCAGTACTTC.

The chain's CDR3 is CASSRDRSFYEQYF. The CDR3 DNA reads as TGCGCCAGCAGCCGGGACAGGAGCTTCTACGAGCAGTACTTC. The chain combines TRBV4-1 with TRBJ2-7; 8 bases fit TRBD1. The trim removed 4 bases at V and 3 bases at J, leaving 5 bases unmatched. CDR1 and CDR2 from the germline V gene are MGHRA and YSYEKL. CDR3 length equals 14 residues.

This chain joins TRBV11-2 and TRBJ2-3, with 8 bases lining up with TRBD2. J gave up 6 bases and V 5 bases, and 10 bases lay outside the gene matches. The CDR3 loop spans 15 amino acids. Germline CDR1 and CDR2: SGHAT and FQNNGV. This CDR3 is CASSLYGRAWDTQYF. DNA for the CDR3: TGTGCCAGCAGCCTGTACGGGAGGGCCTGGGATACGCAGTATTTT.

This rearrangement joins TRBV14 to TRBJ2-1; 7 positions match TRBD2. The germline V gene encodes CDR1 SGHDN and CDR2 FVKESK. V trimming: 1 base; J trimming: 6 bases; junction bases outside the gene matches: 3. This CDR3 comprises 14 residues. In DNA, the CDR3 is TGTGCCAGCAGCCAAGTCGCTAGCGGCAATGAGCAGTTCTTC. Its translation: CASSQVASGNEQFF. Together with reference TRBV14 and TRBJ2-1, the CDR3 gives the full variable domain: EAGVTQFPSHSVIEKGQTVTLRCDPISGHDNLYWYRRVMGKEIKFLLHFVKESKQDESGMPNNRFLAERTGGTYSTLKVQPAELEDSGVYFCASSQVASGNEQFFGPGTRLTVL.

The chain combines TRBV12-3 or TRBV12-4 with TRBJ1-5; 8 bases match TRBD1. V lost 10 bases to trimming and J lost 5 bases; unmatched junction nucleotides: 7. CDR3 size: 13 residues. DNA of the CDR3: TGTGCCACCAGGACAGGGCCATATCAGCCCCAGCATTTT. Protein sequence: CATRTGPYQPQHF.

Notes on this clone: Other DNA sequences in this specimen translate into the identical CDR3. The CDR3 DNA sequence: TGTGCCAGTAGTATAGGACAGGGAGGCAATCAGCCCCAGCATTTT. Its translation is CASSIGQGGNQPQHF. The chain links TRBV19 to TRBJ1-5; 7 nucleotides align to TRBD1. CDR3 length equals 15 residues. Germline assignment: CDR1 LNHDA and CDR2 SQIVND (reference sequence). The V and J ends lost 1 base and 2 bases, in that order; junction bases with no gene match: 2.

The table lists this clone with a count of one. V gene TRBV3-1 (or the pseudogene TRBV3-2) combines with J gene TRBJ1-1; the D gene is possibly TRBD1 (5 bases). The CDR3 loop spans 12 amino acids. Trimming removed 4 bases at V and 4 bases at J, with 7 bases between. Germline loops: CDR1 LGHDT, CDR2 YNNKEL (reference sequence). In nucleotides, the CDR3 is TGTGCCAGCAGCCGGAGGGGCACTGAAGCTTTCTTT. This translates into CASSRRGTEAFF.